The source of this TCR beta chain is a study of blood T cell repertoires in COVID-19. CDR1 is SGDLS, CDR2 YYNGEE, per germline. V gave up 4 bases and J gave up 4 bases, with 12 bases separating them. This CDR3 contains 14 residues. The data were produced by immunoSEQ multiplex PCR, yet TCRdb's version contains in-frame clones alone and is incomplete. The repertoire consists of 140,000 to 150,000 clones, with roughly 78% occurring once and the leading ten covering approximately 6%. The chain couples TRBV9 to TRBJ1-3; no clear D. The sample comprised PBMCs or T cells enriched from blood (not recorded which). The clonotype originates from a woman between 45 and 65 years old who had recovered from COVID-19. DNA of the CDR3: TGTGCCAGCAGCCCAGATGGTTCAGGAAACACCATATATTTT. This encodes CASSPDGSGNTIYF.